This entry lists 10 T cell receptor beta chains sequenced from one sample in a study of blood T cell repertoires in COVID-19. Using immunoSEQ multiplex PCR, the repertoire was profiled, and TCRdb retains in-frame clones only, with some absent. The sample includes under 200,000 clones, 88% of them seen just once. Sequencing was performed on peripheral blood. Every receptor here comes from a man aged 50 to 60 who had recovered from COVID-19.

V is TRBV27 and J is TRBJ2-5; 14 nucleotides align to TRBD2. The ends lost 3 bases at V and 2 bases at J; junction bases unmatched: 11. The germline V gene encodes CDR1 MNHEY and CDR2 SMNVEV (reference sequence). This CDR3 contains 19 residues. The CDR3: CASSFTRGLAGGPQETQYF. The CDR3 DNA follows: TGTGCCAGCAGTTTTACGCGAGGACTAGCGGGGGGCCCTCAAGAGACCCAGTACTTC.

The chain combines TRBV19 with TRBJ2-1, with TRBD2 as a possible D gene (7 bases). Germline V gene data show CDR1 as LNHDA and CDR2 as SQIVND (reference sequence). V dropped 3 bases and J dropped 9 bases, with 18 bases sitting between them. The CDR3 consists of 15 residues. In DNA, the CDR3 is TGTGCCAGTAGTATCCAGGGGACGGGAGGAGGTGAGCAGTTCTTC. This translates into CASSIQGTGGGEQFF.

The V and J genes are TRBV19 and TRBJ2-3; 8 bases match TRBD1. J lost 1 base, V lost 4 bases, and 10 bases had no gene match. The CDR3 loop spans 17 amino acids. CDR1 is LNHDA, CDR2 SQIVND, per germline (reference sequence). The CDR3 loop is CASSKDRVTSGTDTQYF. Here the CDR3 DNA reads TGTGCCAGTAGTAAGGACAGGGTAACGTCGGGCACAGATACGCAGTATTTT.

The V and J genes are TRBV10-3 and TRBJ2-7, with TRBD1 matching 8 bases. The CDR3 is 15 amino acids. With 6 bases clipped from V and 6 bases from J, the junction kept 13 bases outside the gene matches. Germline V CDR1 and CDR2: ENHRY, SYGVKD. The CDR3 DNA reads as TGTGCCATCAGCCGACAGGGGCCAATTAGCACCGAGCAGTACTTC. Translating it yields CAISRQGPISTEQYF.

CDR3 DNA: TGTGCCAGCAGTGCGGATACCGGGACTAGCGGGGCGATATCCTACGAGCAGTACTTC. The encoded protein is CASSADTGTSGAISYEQYF. The rearrangement links TRBV2 to TRBJ2-7, with 13 bases lining up with TRBD2. The CDR3 spans 19 residues. V lost 4 bases, J lost 1 base, and 13 bases stayed unmatched. Per germline, CDR1 SNHLY and CDR2 FYNNEI.

The chain carries TRBV7-2 and TRBJ2-7; D is perhaps TRBD1 (6 bases). Trimming removed 2 bases from V and 4 bases from J, with 6 bases in between. The CDR3 spans 12 residues. Germline V gene sequence: CDR1 SGHTA, CDR2 FQGNSA. CDR3 loop: CASSLRGYEQYF. The CDR3 DNA is TGTGCCAGCAGCTTAAGGGGGTACGAGCAGTACTTC.

The V call is TRBV4-3, the J call TRBJ2-1; 7 positions agree with TRBD2. The ends lost 4 bases at V and 3 bases at J; junction bases unmatched: 3. The length of the CDR3 is 14 residues. Germline V CDR1 and CDR2: LGHNA, YSLEER. The CDR3 sequence: CASSRGGSYNEQFF. The CDR3 DNA reads as TGCGCCAGCAGCCGGGGCGGGAGCTACAATGAGCAGTTCTTC.

This clone has a single count. This rearrangement joins TRBV9 to TRBJ2-1; a weak D match, TRBD2 (5 bases). Germline CDR1 and CDR2: SGDLS and YYNGEE. The CDR3 spans 15 residues. Between the trimmed V and J ends, which lost 2 bases and 1 base, there was a span of 10 bases. This CDR3 is CASSVGGPSYNEQFF. The DNA of the CDR3 is TGTGCCAGCAGCGTGGGCGGGCCTTCCTACAATGAGCAGTTCTTC.

The chain joins TRBV2 to TRBJ2-7; 7 bases are a match to TRBD1. The CDR3 contains 13 residues. V shed 5 bases and J 1 base; nucleotides not matched to a gene: 2. Per germline, CDR1 SNHLY and CDR2 FYNNEI. The CDR3 DNA reads TGTGCCAGCAGTTGGACAGGTTCCTACGAGCAGTACTTC. Translated: CASSWTGSYEQYF.

The V and J genes are TRBV29-1 and TRBJ2-7; no definite D call. The germline CDR1 and CDR2 sequences are SQVTM and ANQGSEA. The CDR3 runs 12 residues. Trimming removed 3 bases at V and 5 bases at J, with 11 bases between. In DNA form, the CDR3 reads TGCAGCGTTGAGTCAGGATGGGACGAGCAGTACTTC. Its translation: CSVESGWDEQYF.